This TCR beta chain emerged from a study of blood T cell repertoires in COVID-19. Sequencing was performed with immunoSEQ multiplex PCR; in TCRdb, only in-frame clones are kept and a portion is missing. The sample holds a few hundred thousand clones, roughly 90% seen once. The CDR3 runs to 16 residues. Germline lookup yields CDR1 SGHDT and CDR2 YYEEEE. Trimming shortened V by 0 bases and J by 1 base, and 11 bases separated the two germline ends. This chain uses TRBV5-6 with TRBJ1-3; D unclear. The clonotype originates from a woman in her 30s with active or convalescent COVID-19. Sequencing input: peripheral blood. The CDR3 reads CASSLVAGSSGNTIYF. The CDR3 nucleotides are TGTGCCAGCAGCTTGGTCGCCGGGTCTTCTGGAAACACCATATATTTT.